This paragraph covers one T cell receptor beta chain sequence. Antigen: not known. PCR employed 60 Vbeta and 13 Jbeta primers. Method: immunoSEQ multiplex PCR; TCRdb's copy keeps in-frame clones and lacks some. Of about 130,000 clones listed, about 66% were seen once; the top ten hold approximately 1.6%. Germline V CDR1 and CDR2: SGHAT, FQNNGV. The trim removed 7 bases at V and 5 bases at J, leaving 6 bases unmatched. This CDR3 has 14 residues. The sample comes from a study of cytomegalovirus exposure and HLA in healthy donors. Study conclusions and caveats: There was a cluster of highly shared sequence variants that was likely a sequencing artifact. CMV serostatus was the sole immune exposure information available. The classifier, whose performance was assessed in both the original and validation cohorts, reportedly diagnosed cytomegalovirus status with high specificity and sensitivity.

Sequenced: PBMCs. This sequence originates from a human donor in good health. The rearrangement uses TRBV11-2 and TRBJ2-2; 8 bases are a match to TRBD2. CDR3 amino acids: CASTPGGLTGELFF. The CDR3 DNA follows: TGTGCCAGCACCCCGGGGGGGTTGACCGGGGAGCTGTTTTTT.